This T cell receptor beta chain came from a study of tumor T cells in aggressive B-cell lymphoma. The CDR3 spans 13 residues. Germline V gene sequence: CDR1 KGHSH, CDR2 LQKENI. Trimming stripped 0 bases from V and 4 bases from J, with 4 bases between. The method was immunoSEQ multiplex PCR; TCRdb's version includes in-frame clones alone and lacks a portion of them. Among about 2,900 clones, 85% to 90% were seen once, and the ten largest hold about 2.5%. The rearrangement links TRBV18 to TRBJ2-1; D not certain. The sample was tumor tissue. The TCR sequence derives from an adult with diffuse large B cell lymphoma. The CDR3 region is CASSPPGYNEQFF. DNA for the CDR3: TGTGCCAGCTCACCACCCGGTTACAATGAGCAGTTCTTC. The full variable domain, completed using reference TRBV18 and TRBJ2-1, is NAGVMQNPRHLVRRRGQEARLRCSPMKGHSHVYWYRQLPEEGLKFMVYLQKENIIDESGMPKERFSAEFPKEGPSILRIQQVVRGDSAAYFCASSPPGYNEQFFGPGTRLTVL.